What follows are 11 T cell receptor beta chains derived from one specimen sequenced in a study of control samples from healthy donors and cancer patients. Using immunoSEQ multiplex PCR, the repertoire was profiled, and TCRdb retains in-frame clones only, with some absent. The sample yields about 140,000 clones, roughly nine tenths seen once. The sample was blood. The receptor set was obtained from a man between 18 and 35 years old in good health.

The chain employs TRBV5-5 and TRBJ1-6, with unresolved D. V shed 1 base and J shed 9 bases, with 8 bases lying between them. Germline assignment: CDR1 SGHKS and CDR2 YYEKEE (reference sequence). This CDR3 has 13 amino acids. Here the CDR3 reads CASSLIISSPLHF. DNA for the CDR3: TGTGCCAGCAGCTTGATAATTAGTTCACCCCTCCACTTT.

The chain combines TRBV7-2 with TRBJ2-2, with 14 bases that match TRBD2. Trimming at V came to 4 bases and at J to 4 bases, leaving 8 bases not matched to a gene. The length of the CDR3 is 18 residues. Germline CDR1 reads SGHTA; CDR2 reads FQGNSA. The CDR3 DNA sequence: TGTGCCAGCAGCTCGGGGACTAGCGGGGGCCTAGGCACCGGGGAGCTGTTTTTT. Its protein is CASSSGTSGGLGTGELFF.

V usage is TRBV19 and J usage is TRBJ1-6, with D possibly being TRBD1 (5 bases). Germline CDR1 reads LNHDA; CDR2 reads SQIVND (reference sequence). This CDR3 has 14 amino acids. The V gene lost 7 bases and the J gene lost 11 bases, with 18 bases spanning the gap. CDR3 DNA sequence: TGTGCCAGTAACATTGCAGGGCGCGGAGCACCCCTCCACTTT. Its protein product is CASNIAGRGAPLHF.

The CDR3 nucleotides read TGTGCCAGCAGCCCGAGGGGGGACAGTGGGGAAAAACTGTTTTTT. Protein product: CASSPRGDSGEKLFF. The chain uses TRBV5-5 and TRBJ1-4, with 7 bases aligning to TRBD1. Germline-derived CDR1 and CDR2 are SGHKS and YYEKEE (reference sequence). The CDR3 contains 15 residues. V trimming: 4 bases; J trimming: 8 bases; junction bases outside the gene matches: 11.

The chain employs TRBV10-3 and TRBJ2-1; no clear D. The length of the CDR3 is 18 residues. The ends were cut back, 3 bases at V and 4 bases at J, with 22 bases in the middle. Germline V gene sequence: CDR1 ENHRY, CDR2 SYGVKD. Written as DNA, the CDR3 is TGTGCCATCAGTGACCCCGTGGCGAGGAATTCCCTTTACAATGAGCAGTTCTTC. Translating it yields CAISDPVARNSLYNEQFF.

The chain couples TRBV5-4 to TRBJ2-5; 11 bases match TRBD2. Germline V gives CDR1 SGHNT, CDR2 YYREEE (reference sequence). The J segment lost 5 bases and the V segment lost 4 bases, leaving 7 bases of the junction unmatched. This CDR3 spans 15 amino acids. The CDR3 reads CASSTPSGGRETQYF. DNA for the CDR3: TGTGCCAGCAGCACTCCTAGCGGGGGGAGGGAGACCCAGTACTTC. Together with reference TRBV5-4 and TRBJ2-5, the CDR3 gives the full variable domain: ETGVTQSPTHLIKTRGQQVTLRCSSQSGHNTVSWYQQALGQGPQFIFQYYREEENGRGNFPPRFSGLQFPNYSSELNVNALELDDSALYLCASSTPSGGRETQYFGPGTRLLVL.

This rearrangement joins TRBV18 to TRBJ2-7; no clear D gene. Germline V gene sequence: CDR1 KGHSH, CDR2 LQKENI. V was trimmed by 2 bases and J by 6 bases, leaving 5 bases between them. There are 11 residues in the CDR3. CDR3 DNA sequence: TGTGCCAGCTCACCAGGCGGCGAGCAGTACTTC. It yields the protein CASSPGGEQYF.

The chain recombines TRBV18 with TRBJ2-3; D is possibly TRBD2 (5 bases). The CDR3 length is 15 residues. V gave up 3 bases and J gave up 0 bases, with 10 bases separating them. Germline V gives CDR1 KGHSH, CDR2 LQKENI. The CDR3 DNA reads TGTGCCAGCTCACCGGAGGTCAGGAGCACAGATACGCAGTATTTT. Translation: CASSPEVRSTDTQYF.

The V call is TRBV2, the J call TRBJ2-5, with D unclear. V gave up 2 bases and J gave up 3 bases, with 4 bases separating them. The germline V gene encodes CDR1 SNHLY and CDR2 FYNNEI. CDR3 size: 12 residues. The CDR3 reads CASSEWEETQYF. CDR3 DNA sequence: TGTGCCAGCAGTGAATGGGAAGAGACCCAGTACTTC.

J is TRBJ1-2 and V is TRBV28; 12 nucleotides agree with TRBD1. After removal of 6 bases from V and 6 bases from J, the junction contained 17 bases not matched to a gene. The CDR3 has 18 amino acids. Germline CDR1 MDHEN, CDR2 SYDVKM. CDR3 protein: CASRSAPGQGAERNGYTF. The CDR3 DNA is TGTGCCAGCAGATCAGCTCCGGGACAGGGGGCGGAAAGGAATGGCTACACCTTC.

This clone was seen only a few times. The rearrangement links TRBV7-2 to TRBJ2-7, with 7 positions matching TRBD1. V trimming: 6 bases; J trimming: 3 bases; junction bases outside the gene matches: 5. This CDR3 contains 13 residues. Germline V gives CDR1 SGHTA, CDR2 FQGNSA. CDR3 DNA sequence: TGTGCCAGCAGAGGGGACAGATTCTACGAGCAGTACTTC. It codes for CASRGDRFYEQYF. The whole variable domain, filled in from reference TRBV7-2 and TRBJ2-7, reads GAGVSQSPSNKVTEKGKDVELRCDPISGHTALYWYRQSLGQGLEFLIYFQGNSAPDKSGLPSDRFSAERTGGSVSTLTIQRTQQEDSAVYLCASRGDRFYEQYFGPGTRLTVT.